This TCR beta chain was documented in a study of preoperative IRX-2 immunotherapy in early breast cancer. Germline CDR1 reads MDHEN; CDR2 reads SYDVKM. V was trimmed by 4 bases and J by 7 bases, leaving 11 bases between them. The CDR3 runs to 13 residues. Specified treatment: preoperative locoregional IRX-2 cytokine immunotherapy. Preoperative locoregional IRX-2 cytokine immunotherapy was tested in the phase Ib source study. Some clones are missing from TCRdb's copy, which holds only in-frame ones; the method was immunoSEQ multiplex PCR. The sample lists around 2,000 clones; roughly two thirds were seen once. This clone was recorded a few times.

The material was tumor tissue, obtained before IRX-2 immunotherapy. The receptor's source is a human donor with breast cancer. V usage is TRBV28 and J usage is TRBJ1-3; no definite D call. CDR3 region: CASSSGRRNTIYF. The DNA for the CDR3 is TGTGCCAGCAGTTCGGGGAGGCGGAACACCATATATTTT.